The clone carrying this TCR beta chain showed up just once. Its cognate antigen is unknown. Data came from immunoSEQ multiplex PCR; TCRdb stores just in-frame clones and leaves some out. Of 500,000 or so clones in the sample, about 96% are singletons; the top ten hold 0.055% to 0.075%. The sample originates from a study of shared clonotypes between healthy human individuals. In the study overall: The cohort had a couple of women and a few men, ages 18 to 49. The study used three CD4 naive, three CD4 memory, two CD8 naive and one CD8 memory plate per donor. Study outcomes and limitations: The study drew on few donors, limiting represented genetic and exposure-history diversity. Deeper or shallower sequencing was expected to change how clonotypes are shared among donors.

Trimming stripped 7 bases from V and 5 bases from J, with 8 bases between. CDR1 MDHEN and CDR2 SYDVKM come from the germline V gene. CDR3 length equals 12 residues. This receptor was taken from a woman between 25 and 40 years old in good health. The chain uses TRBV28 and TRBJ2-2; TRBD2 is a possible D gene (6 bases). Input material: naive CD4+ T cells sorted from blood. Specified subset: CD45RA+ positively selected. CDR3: CASKEGTGELFF. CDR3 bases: TGTGCCAGCAAGGAGGGAACCGGGGAGCTGTTTTTT.